Following are 18 T cell receptor beta chains from one sample sequenced in a study of cytomegalovirus exposure and HLA in healthy donors. PCR amplification relied on 60 Vbeta primers (plus 13 Jbeta primers). The data were produced by immunoSEQ multiplex PCR, yet TCRdb's version contains in-frame clones alone and is incomplete. This table holds about 130,000 clones, over 60% found once. The sample consisted of PBMCs. The receptors shown here come from a human donor in good health.

The V gene is TRBV27, the J gene TRBJ2-7; 8 bases map to TRBD1. Germline-derived CDR1 and CDR2 are MNHEY and SMNVEV (reference sequence). There are 14 residues in the CDR3. V trimming: 6 bases; J trimming: 7 bases; junction bases outside the gene matches: 11. In DNA form, the CDR3 reads TGTGCCAGCAGCTACGAATCAGGGGGCGGGGAGCAGTACTTC. The encoded protein is CASSYESGGGEQYF.

The CDR3 protein is CASGKGGGYTF. The DNA of the CDR3 is TGTGCCAGCGGGAAAGGAGGCGGCTACACCTTC. The chain has TRBV19 and TRBJ1-2, with D unclear. Germline V gene sequence: CDR1 LNHDA, CDR2 SQIVND (reference sequence). V was cut by 9 bases and J by 8 bases, with 13 bases left in between. This CDR3 has 11 residues.

This clone was detected once. This chain connects TRBV7-3 to TRBJ2-6; the D is unclear. V dropped 2 bases and J dropped 0 bases, with 8 bases sitting between them. In germline, CDR1 is SGHTA, CDR2 FQGTGA. CDR3 size: 16 residues. CDR3 bases: TGTGCCAGCAGCTTAGTTTCAGTCTCTGGGGCCAACGTCCTGACTTTC. It is translated as CASSLVSVSGANVLTF. The whole variable domain, remainder taken from reference TRBV7-3 and TRBJ2-6, is GAGVSQTPSNKVTEKGKYVELRCDPISGHTALYWYRQSLGQGPEFLIYFQGTGAADDSGLPNDRFFAVRPEGSVSTLKIQRTERGDSAVYLCASSLVSVSGANVLTFGAGSRLTVL.

The chain recombines TRBV5-8 with TRBJ2-1, with D possibly being TRBD1 (6 bases). The CDR3 contains 14 residues. Trimming took off 5 bases at V and 0 bases at J, with 9 bases between the two ends. CDR1 is SGHTS, CDR2 YDEGEE, per germline. The CDR3 coding sequence is TGTGCCAGCAGTGGACAGAGCTCCTACAATGAGCAGTTCTTC. It specifies CASSGQSSYNEQFF.

The chain carries TRBV28 and TRBJ2-3, with 7 bases identical to TRBD2. This CDR3 is 18 amino acids long. The V segment lost 3 bases and the J segment 2 bases; nucleotides outside the gene matches: 14. Germline values: CDR1 MDHEN, CDR2 SYDVKM. The CDR3 coding sequence is TGTGCCAGCAGTTTCTATAACTCGGCGGGGGTTCTCACAGATACGCAGTATTTT. This gives the protein CASSFYNSAGVLTDTQYF.

The chain couples TRBV6-1 to TRBJ1-5, with a possible D match to TRBD1 (5 bases). The V gene lost 8 bases and the J gene lost 5 bases, with 16 bases spanning the gap. Germline CDR1 reads MNHNS; CDR2 reads SASEGT. The CDR3 contains 14 residues. This chain's CDR3 is CASFSGGGYQPQHF. As DNA, the CDR3 is TGTGCCAGCTTTAGTGGCGGGGGTTATCAGCCCCAGCATTTT.

The rearrangement links TRBV7-8 to TRBJ2-6, with 8 positions matching TRBD1. Germline V gives CDR1 SGHVS, CDR2 FQNEAQ. The CDR3 length is 17 residues. The V and J ends lost 4 bases and 0 bases, in that order; junction bases with no gene match: 5. This CDR3 is CASSSDRVFSGANVLTF. Here the CDR3 DNA reads TGTGCCAGCAGCTCGGACAGGGTATTCTCTGGGGCCAACGTCCTGACTTTC.

For the CDR3, the DNA is TGTGCCAGCAGTCCGGCGGGGTATAGCAATCAGCCCCAGCATTTT. This translates into CASSPAGYSNQPQHF. The chain carries TRBV25-1 and TRBJ1-5; the D is unclear. V lost 5 bases and J lost 0, with 11 bases in between. Germline V gene lookup returns CDR1 MGHDK and CDR2 SYGVNS. This CDR3 has 15 residues.

The rearrangement uses TRBV5-4 and TRBJ1-6, with 10 bases that match TRBD1. The CDR3 has 13 amino acids. In germline, CDR1 is SGHNT, CDR2 YYREEE (reference sequence). With V trimmed by 3 bases and J by 9 bases, 0 bases remained unmatched. The CDR3 loop is CASSWDRGSPLHF. The CDR3 coding sequence is TGTGCCAGCAGCTGGGACAGGGGTTCACCCCTCCACTTT.

The rearrangement joins TRBV11-2 to TRBJ2-7; D possibly corresponds to TRBD1 (5 bases). The CDR3 is 15 amino acids. The V gene lost 4 bases and the J gene lost 0 bases, with 13 bases spanning the gap. Germline assignment: CDR1 SGHAT and CDR2 FQNNGV. DNA for the CDR3: TGTGCCAGCAGCTCCCGTGAAGGGGCCTCCTACGAGCAGTACTTC. This gives the protein CASSSREGASYEQYF. Drawing the rest from reference TRBV11-2 and TRBJ2-7, the complete variable domain is EAGVAQSPRYKIIEKRQSVAFWCNPISGHATLYWYQQILGQGPKLLIQFQNNGVVDDSQLPKDRFSAERLKGVDSTLKIQPAKLEDSAVYLCASSSREGASYEQYFGPGTRLTVT.

The V and J genes are TRBV5-1 and TRBJ2-1; perhaps TRBD2 as D (6 bases). Trimming shortened V by 2 bases and J by 4 bases, and 7 bases separated the two germline ends. The V gene's germline CDR1 is SGHRS and CDR2 YFSETQ. This CDR3 has 13 amino acids. CDR3 protein: CASSFSGYNEQFF. CDR3 sequence (DNA): TGCGCCAGCAGCTTCAGCGGGTACAATGAGCAGTTCTTC.

The chain recombines TRBV19 with TRBJ2-7; D might be TRBD2 (5 bases). The length of the CDR3 is 15 residues. Per the germline V gene, CDR1 is LNHDA and CDR2 is SQIVND (reference sequence). With 6 bases removed from V and 7 bases from J, the gap between germline ends came to 22 bases. The DNA for the CDR3 is TGTGCCAGTAGAGTGGACGATAGAGACTACGTAGAGCAGTACTTC. It yields the protein CASRVDDRDYVEQYF.

This chain connects TRBV6-5 to TRBJ2-1, with TRBD2 matching 13 bases. Germline V CDR1 and CDR2: MNHEY, SVGAGI. Trimming at V came to 2 bases and at J to 9 bases, leaving 7 bases not matched to a gene. This CDR3 has 16 amino acids. CDR3 sequence reads: CASSYTSGGASSEQFF. CDR3 nucleotide sequence: TGTGCCAGCAGTTACACTAGCGGGGGGGCCTCGAGTGAGCAGTTCTTC.

This clone has just one count. This chain links TRBV10-3 with TRBJ2-5; 8 bases align to TRBD2. The CDR3 consists of 15 residues. Germline-derived CDR1 and CDR2 are ENHRY and SYGVKD. V gave up 2 bases and J gave up 0 bases; unmatched junction bases: 2. This CDR3 reads CAISEPGGYQETQYF. The CDR3 nucleotides are TGTGCCATCAGTGAGCCGGGGGGGTACCAAGAGACCCAGTACTTC.

This chain uses TRBV18 with TRBJ1-1; TRBD1 aligns across 7 bases. J lost 0 bases, V lost 4 bases, and 5 bases had no gene match. Per the germline V gene, CDR1 is KGHSH and CDR2 is LQKENI. This CDR3 contains 15 residues. The CDR3 nucleotides are TGTGCCAGCTCACGGGACAGAACTTTGAACACTGAAGCTTTCTTT. This sequence encodes CASSRDRTLNTEAFF.

The V and J genes are TRBV6-5 and TRBJ1-2, with a possible D match to TRBD1 (6 bases). The germline gives CDR1 MNHEY, CDR2 SVGAGI. Trimming stripped 2 bases from V and 7 bases from J, with 17 bases between. This CDR3 has 15 amino acids. In nucleotides, the CDR3 is TGTGCCAGCAGTTACGAACGGGACACCATGGGTGGCTACACCTTC. It specifies CASSYERDTMGGYTF.

The chain uses TRBV5-4 and TRBJ1-6, with D perhaps matching TRBD1 (5 bases). The V end was cut by 0 bases, the J end by 7 bases, with 14 bases between. The CDR3 consists of 16 residues. Germline V CDR1 and CDR2: SGHNT, YYREEE (reference sequence). The chain's CDR3 is CASSLATTAKNSPLHF. Written as DNA, the CDR3 is TGTGCCAGCAGCTTGGCGACGACAGCAAAGAATTCACCCCTCCACTTT.

This clone was detected only a few times. The chain recombines TRBV7-9 with TRBJ1-2; D not certain. V was shortened by 3 bases and J by 1 base, with 6 bases between the two germline ends. This CDR3 spans 13 amino acids. In germline, CDR1 is SEHNR, CDR2 FQNEAQ (reference sequence). DNA of the CDR3: TGTGCCAGCAGCTTTGAGGTTAACTATGGCTACACCTTC. Its translation: CASSFEVNYGYTF. Variable domain in full (rest from reference TRBV7-9 and TRBJ1-2): DTGVSQNPRHKITKRGQNVTFRCDPISEHNRLYWYRQTLGQGPEFLTYFQNEAQLEKSRLLSDRFSAERPKGSFSTLEIQRTEQGDSAMYLCASSFEVNYGYTFGSGTRLTVV.